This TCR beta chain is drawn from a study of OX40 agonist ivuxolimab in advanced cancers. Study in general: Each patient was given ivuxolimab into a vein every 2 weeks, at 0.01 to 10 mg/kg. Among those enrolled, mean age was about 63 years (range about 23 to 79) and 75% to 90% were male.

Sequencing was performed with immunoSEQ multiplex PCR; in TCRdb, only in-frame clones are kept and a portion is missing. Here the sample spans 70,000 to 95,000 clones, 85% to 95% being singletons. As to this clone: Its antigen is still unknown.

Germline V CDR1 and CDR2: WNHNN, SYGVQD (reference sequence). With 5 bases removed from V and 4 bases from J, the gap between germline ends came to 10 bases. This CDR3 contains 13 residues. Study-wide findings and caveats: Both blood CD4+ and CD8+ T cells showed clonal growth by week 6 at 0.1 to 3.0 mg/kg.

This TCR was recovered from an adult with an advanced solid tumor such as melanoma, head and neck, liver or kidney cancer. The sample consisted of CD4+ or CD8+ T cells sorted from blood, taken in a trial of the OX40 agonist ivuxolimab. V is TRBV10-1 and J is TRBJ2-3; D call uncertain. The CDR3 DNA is TGCGCCAGCAGTCCGCTCCCCTCAGATACGCAGTATTTT. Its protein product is CASSPLPSDTQYF.